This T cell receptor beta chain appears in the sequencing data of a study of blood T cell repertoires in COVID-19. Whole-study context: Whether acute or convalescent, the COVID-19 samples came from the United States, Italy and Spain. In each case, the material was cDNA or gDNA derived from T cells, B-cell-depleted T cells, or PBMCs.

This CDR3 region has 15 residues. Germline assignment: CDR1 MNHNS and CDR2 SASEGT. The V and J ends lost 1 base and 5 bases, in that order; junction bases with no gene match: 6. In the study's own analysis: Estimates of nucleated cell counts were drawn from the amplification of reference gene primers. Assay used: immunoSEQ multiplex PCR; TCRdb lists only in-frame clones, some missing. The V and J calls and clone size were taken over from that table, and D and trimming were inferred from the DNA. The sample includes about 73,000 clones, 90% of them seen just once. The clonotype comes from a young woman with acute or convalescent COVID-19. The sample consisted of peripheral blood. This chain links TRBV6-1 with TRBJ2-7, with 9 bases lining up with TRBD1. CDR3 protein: CASSEGGTGNNEQYF. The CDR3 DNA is TGTGCCAGCAGTGAAGGCGGGACAGGGAATAACGAGCAGTACTTC.